Below, 21 T cell receptor beta chains from the same sample are listed, as sequenced in a study of CD8+ T cells in alopecia areata. Treatment defined: oral pan-JAK inhibitor, 5-10 mg twice daily. Reverse transcribed after extraction, RNA yielded cDNA as the sequencing template. Sequencing was performed with immunoSEQ multiplex PCR; in TCRdb, only in-frame clones are kept and a portion is missing. The sample lists around 140,000 clones, more than 85% seen once, with approximately 13% in the top ten. Sequencing was performed on CD8+ T cells sorted from blood, taken at week 4, from a patient treated with tofacitinib. All receptors derive from a human donor with alopecia areata.

This chain uses TRBV19 with TRBJ2-7; D gene uncertain. Germline assignment: CDR1 LNHDA and CDR2 SQIVND (reference sequence). V lost 6 bases to trimming and J lost 3 bases, with 21 bases between them. The CDR3 contains 16 residues. DNA of the CDR3: TGTGCCAGTAGGGATGTATACACCACGACCGACTACGAGCAGTACTTC. It codes for CASRDVYTTTDYEQYF. Full variable domain (rest looked up from reference TRBV19 and TRBJ2-7): DGGITQSPKYLFRKEGQNVTLSCEQNLNHDAMYWYRQDPGQGLRLIYYSQIVNDFQKGDIAEGYSVSREKKESFPLTVTSAQKNPTAFYLCASRDVYTTTDYEQYFGPGTRLTVT.

The V gene is TRBV5-1, the J gene TRBJ1-4; no clear D gene. Trimming stripped 2 bases from V and 8 bases from J, with 10 bases between. CDR1 and CDR2 (germline): SGHRS, YFSETQ. CDR3 length: 13 amino acids. The CDR3 nucleotides read TGCGCCAGCAGCTTTTCGGGAGACGAAAAACTGTTTTTT. Its translation is CASSFSGDEKLFF.

CDR3 residues: CASSSPGQGLDEQFF. Here the CDR3 DNA reads TGTGCCAGCAGCTCACCGGGACAGGGTTTGGATGAGCAGTTCTTC. The rearrangement links TRBV7-9 to TRBJ2-1, with 9 nucleotides matching TRBD1. The germline gives CDR1 SEHNR, CDR2 FQNEAQ (reference sequence). The V segment lost 4 bases and the J segment 8 bases; nucleotides outside the gene matches: 9. The CDR3 spans 15 residues.

This clone was detected only a few times. This sequence joins TRBV5-1 and TRBJ1-1; D possibly corresponds to TRBD1 (5 bases). CDR3 length: 16 residues. Trimming shortened V by 4 bases and J by 1 base, and 17 bases separated the two germline ends. Germline CDR1 is SGHRS and CDR2 is YFSETQ. CDR3 amino acids: CASSPGGAGANTEAFF. CDR3 in DNA: TGCGCCAGCAGCCCGGGGGGAGCTGGGGCGAACACTGAAGCTTTCTTT.

The rearrangement uses TRBV6-5 and TRBJ2-7; TRBD2 aligns across 8 bases. Germline CDR1 reads MNHEY; CDR2 reads SVGAGI. The CDR3 contains 13 residues. Trimming at V came to 4 bases and at J to 3 bases, leaving 2 bases not matched to a gene. The CDR3 DNA reads TGTGCCAGCAGTTTGGCGGGGGGCTACGAGCAGTACTTC. Its protein product is CASSLAGGYEQYF.

The chain is built from TRBV30 and TRBJ2-1; 8 positions agree with TRBD2. V was pared by 2 bases and J by 3 bases, with 15 bases of the junction left unmatched. Germline CDR1 reads GTSNPN; CDR2 reads SVGIG (reference sequence). The CDR3 is 18 amino acids. The CDR3 region is CAWSLIAGRTPNYNEQFF. The CDR3 DNA reads as TGTGCCTGGAGTTTAATAGCGGGACGAACCCCAAACTACAATGAGCAGTTCTTC.

The rearrangement uses TRBV7-3 and TRBJ2-1, with 9 bases matching TRBD2. Germline CDR1 is SGHTA and CDR2 is FQGTGA. The junction had 8 bases not matched to a gene; V was cut back by 1 base and J by 4 bases. The CDR3 is 17 amino acids. The CDR3 DNA is TGTGCCAGCAGCTTAAATGCGGGAGGGTCCCCGTACAATGAGCAGTTCTTC. The encoded protein is CASSLNAGGSPYNEQFF.

The chain joins TRBV30 to TRBJ2-7; D ambiguous. CDR1 and CDR2 from the germline V gene are GTSNPN and SVGIG (reference sequence). This CDR3 contains 15 residues. V was cut by 2 bases and J by 5 bases, with 19 bases left in between. The CDR3 sequence: CAWSHKRASHHEQYF. The CDR3 bases are TGTGCCTGGAGTCATAAAAGGGCCTCCCACCACGAGCAGTACTTC.

This rearrangement joins TRBV4-1 to TRBJ2-7; 7 bases match TRBD1. V trimming: 0 bases; J trimming: 3 bases; junction bases outside the gene matches: 5. The germline gives CDR1 MGHRA, CDR2 YSYEKL. The CDR3 contains 15 residues. Here the CDR3 reads CASSQEPGTVYEQYF. The CDR3 bases are TGCGCCAGCAGCCAAGAACCCGGGACAGTCTACGAGCAGTACTTC.

This chain uses TRBV7-8 with TRBJ2-7; TRBD2 is a possible D gene (6 bases). The CDR3 runs 15 residues. V was pared by 4 bases and J by 2 bases, with 15 bases between. Germline CDR1 SGHVS, CDR2 FQNEAQ. CDR3 DNA sequence: TGTGCCAGCAGCTCCTTAGCGGAGAACACCTACGAGCAGTACTTC. It translates to CASSSLAENTYEQYF.

The V call is TRBV4-2, the J call TRBJ2-1; the match to TRBD2 covers 8 bases. J gave up 0 bases and V 4 bases, and 8 bases lay outside the gene matches. The germline V gene has CDR1 LGHNA and CDR2 YNFKEQ. The length of the CDR3 is 17 residues. The CDR3 sequence is CASSLRTSQSSYNEQFF. Written as DNA, the CDR3 is TGTGCCAGCAGCCTTAGGACTAGCCAGAGCTCCTACAATGAGCAGTTCTTC.

The gene calls are TRBV9 and TRBJ2-2; D is undetermined. The CDR3 runs 16 residues. CDR1 and CDR2 (germline): SGDLS, YYNGEE. Trimming pared 0 bases from V and 6 bases from J, leaving 15 bases between. The CDR3 loop reads CASSVGPPGRPGELFF. The CDR3 DNA reads as TGTGCCAGCAGCGTAGGACCTCCCGGCAGACCCGGGGAGCTGTTTTTT.

In this sample, this clone turned up a few times. The V and J genes are TRBV5-1 and TRBJ2-4; unclear D gene. This CDR3 is built from 12 residues. With 7 bases removed from V and 3 bases from J, the gap between germline ends came to 8 bases. CDR1 is SGHRS and CDR2 is YFSETQ in the germline V gene. DNA of the CDR3: TGCGCCAGCCTCCTTGACAAAAACATTCAGTACTTC. Its translation is CASLLDKNIQYF. Drawing the rest from reference TRBV5-1 and TRBJ2-4, the complete variable domain is KAGVTQTPRYLIKTRGQQVTLSCSPISGHRSVSWYQQTPGQGLQFLFEYFSETQRNKGNFPGRFSGRQFSNSRSEMNVSTLELGDSALYLCASLLDKNIQYFGAGTRLSVL.

The chain links TRBV4-2 to TRBJ2-1, with 8 bases fitting TRBD2. CDR1 is LGHNA and CDR2 is YNFKEQ in the germline V gene. The CDR3 sequence is 16 residues long. Trimming took 0 bases from V and 9 from J; bases not matched to a gene: 10. The CDR3 DNA follows: TGTGCCAGCAGCCAAGAAGGCTCTAGCGGGCTGCTTGAGCAGTTCTTC. Protein sequence: CASSQEGSSGLLEQFF.

The chain carries TRBV5-4 and TRBJ2-3; 7 bases match TRBD2. The CDR3 is made up of 15 amino acids. The trim removed 4 bases at V and 2 bases at J, leaving 7 bases unmatched. The V gene's germline CDR1 is SGHNT and CDR2 YYREEE (reference sequence). DNA for the CDR3: TGTGCCAGCAGCCAATCCCTAGCGGTCACAGATACGCAGTATTTT. Encoded protein: CASSQSLAVTDTQYF.

The genes are TRBV30 and TRBJ2-1; D is undetermined. Germline-derived CDR1 and CDR2 are GTSNPN and SVGIG (reference sequence). V was clipped by 0 bases and J by 6 bases, with 12 bases between them. CDR3 length: 14 residues. The CDR3 DNA reads as TGTGCCTGGAGTGTAGCTGCTAAAGCCAATGAGCAGTTCTTC. Amino acids: CAWSVAAKANEQFF.

The rearrangement uses TRBV5-1 and TRBJ1-1; no clear D. The germline V gene has CDR1 SGHRS and CDR2 YFSETQ. Trimming pared 1 base from V and 1 base from J, leaving 14 bases between. CDR3 length: 16 residues. The CDR3 reads CASSLNGRGGNTEAFF. CDR3 DNA: TGCGCCAGCAGCTTGAACGGACGGGGAGGGAACACTGAAGCTTTCTTT.

V usage is TRBV9 and J usage is TRBJ2-2, with D perhaps TRBD2 (5 bases). V was cut by 3 bases and J by 4 bases, with 10 bases left in between. The germline V gene has CDR1 SGDLS and CDR2 YYNGEE. CDR3 length: 14 residues. The CDR3 here is CASSGRGSTGELFF. The CDR3 nucleotides read TGTGCCAGCAGCGGACGGGGTAGCACCGGGGAGCTGTTTTTT. The variable domain in full, completed from reference TRBV9 and TRBJ2-2, reads DSGVTQTPKHLITATGQRVTLRCSPRSGDLSVYWYQQSLDQGLQFLIQYYNGEERAKGNILERFSAQQFPDLHSELNLSSLELGDSALYFCASSGRGSTGELFFGEGSRLTVL.

The count of this clone is one. The rearrangement uses TRBV9 and TRBJ2-7, with D perhaps being TRBD1 or TRBD2 (6 bases each). Germline V lookup: CDR1 SGDLS, CDR2 YYNGEE. The V and J ends lost 0 bases and 2 bases respectively, with 12 bases between them. CDR3 length: 15 amino acids. This CDR3 is CASSVETGATYEQYF. The CDR3 DNA sequence: TGTGCCAGCAGCGTAGAAACGGGGGCAACCTACGAGCAGTACTTC.

V usage is TRBV29-1 and J usage is TRBJ1-2; D is unclear. The CDR3 runs 12 residues. The germline CDR1 and CDR2 sequences are SQVTM and ANQGSEA. Trimming shortened V by 5 bases and J by 6 bases, and 13 bases separated the two germline ends. The CDR3 reads CSVSARGDGYTF. The CDR3 region has the DNA TGCAGCGTTTCAGCGCGCGGGGATGGCTACACCTTC. The full variable domain, completed using reference TRBV29-1 and TRBJ1-2, is SAVISQKPSRDICQRGTSLTIQCQVDSQVTMMFWYRQQPGQSLTLIATANQGSEATYESGFVIDKFPISRPNLTFSTLTVSNMSPEDSSIYLCSVSARGDGYTFGSGTRLTVV.

This CDR3 is CSVTRTLAGESDEQYF. The CDR3, as DNA: TGCAGCGTCACACGGACCTTAGCGGGAGAATCAGACGAGCAGTACTTC. This chain joins TRBV29-1 and TRBJ2-7, with 9 bases that match TRBD2. This CDR3 is built from 16 residues. The V gene's germline CDR1 is SQVTM and CDR2 ANQGSEA. Trimming removed 6 bases from V and 5 bases from J; junction bases left unmatched: 17.